This section outlines one T cell receptor beta chain sequence together with its context. The antigen remains undetermined. This sample is drawn from a study of T cell responses to AZD1222 COVID-19 vaccine. Sequencing used immunoSEQ multiplex PCR; TCRdb keeps in-frame clones, though not all of them. Of around 100,000 clones listed, around nine tenths are singletons. Whole-study results and caveats: Distributed over spike, vaccine-associated CD4 TCRs predominated at 160-218 and 743-854.

The CDR3 spans 14 residues. The clonotype comes from an adult in good health. The V and J genes are TRBV21-1 and TRBJ2-7; no DNA check was done on the table's D call, TRBD2. TRBV21-1 is labeled a pseudogene. Sequenced here: peripheral blood, sampled on day 0 of AZD1222 vaccination. The CDR3 DNA reads as TGTGCCAGCAGCAAGCCCCGAAAAGCCGACGAGCAGTACTTC. Translation: CASSKPRKADEQYF.